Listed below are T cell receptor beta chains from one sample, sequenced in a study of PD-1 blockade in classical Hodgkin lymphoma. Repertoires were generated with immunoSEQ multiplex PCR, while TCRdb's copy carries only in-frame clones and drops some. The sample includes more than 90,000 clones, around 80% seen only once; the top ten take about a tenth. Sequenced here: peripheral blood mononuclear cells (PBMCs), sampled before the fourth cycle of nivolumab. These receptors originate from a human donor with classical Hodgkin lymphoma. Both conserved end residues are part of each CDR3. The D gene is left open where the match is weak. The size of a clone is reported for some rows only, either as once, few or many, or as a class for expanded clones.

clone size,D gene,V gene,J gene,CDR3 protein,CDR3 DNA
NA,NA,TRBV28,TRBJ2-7,CASRSRLYEQYF,TGTGCCAGCAGGTCCAGGCTCTACGAGCAGTACTTC
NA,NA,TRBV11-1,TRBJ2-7,CASSFHYEQYF,TGTGCCAGCAGCTTCCACTACGAGCAGTACTTC
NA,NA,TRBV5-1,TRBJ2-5,CASSPPPPGETQYF,TGCGCCAGCAGCCCTCCGCCGCCCGGGGAGACCCAGTACTTC
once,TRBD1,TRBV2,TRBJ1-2,CASSFDRARGYTF,TGTGCCAGCAGTTTTGACAGGGCAAGGGGCTACACCTTC
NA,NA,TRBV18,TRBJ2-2,CASSPMFQLNTGELFF,TGTGCCAGCTCACCGATGTTCCAGCTGAACACCGGGGAGCTGTTTTTT
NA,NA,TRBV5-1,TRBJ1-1,CASSSSLNTEAFF,TGCGCCAGCAGCTCCTCGTTGAACACTGAAGCTTTCTTT
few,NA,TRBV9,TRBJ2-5,CASSVAPRETQYF,TGTGCCAGCAGCGTAGCTCCACGAGAGACCCAGTACTTC
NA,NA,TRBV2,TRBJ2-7,CASSQRRPRGEQYF,TGTGCCAGCAGCCAAAGGAGGCCCCGCGGGGAGCAGTACTTC
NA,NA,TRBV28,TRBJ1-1,CASSLLGHMNTEAFF,TGTGCCAGCAGTTTGCTGGGGCACATGAACACTGAAGCTTTCTTT
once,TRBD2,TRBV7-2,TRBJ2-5,CASSFSGGQETQYF,TGTGCCAGCAGCTTCAGCGGGGGACAAGAGACCCAGTACTTC
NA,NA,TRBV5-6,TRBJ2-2,CAGVGGTGELFF,TGTGCCGGGGTTGGGGGCACCGGGGAGCTGTTTTTT
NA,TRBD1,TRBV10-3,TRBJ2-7,CAISAGQGVDEQYF,TGTGCCATCAGTGCCGGACAGGGGGTGGACGAGCAGTACTTC
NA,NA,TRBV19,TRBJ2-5,CASSISGYQETQYF,TGTGCCAGTAGTATATCCGGGTACCAAGAGACCCAGTACTTC
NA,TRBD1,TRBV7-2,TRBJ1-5,CASSFQGAGQPQHF,TGTGCCAGCAGCTTCCAGGGGGCGGGTCAGCCCCAGCATTTT
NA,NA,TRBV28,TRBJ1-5,CASQLTFLSNTPPQHF,TGTGCCAGCCAACTTACCTTCCTCAGTAACACCCCGCCCCAGCATTTT
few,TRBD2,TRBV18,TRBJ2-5,CASSPPAGGQETQYF,TGTGCCAGCTCACCTCCGGCGGGAGGACAAGAGACCCAGTACTTC
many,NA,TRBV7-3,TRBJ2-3,CASSLNSLSTDTQYF,TGTGCCAGCAGTCTAAATTCACTTAGCACAGATACGCAGTATTTT
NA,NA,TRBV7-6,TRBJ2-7,CASSSRAGGYEQYF,TGTGCCAGCAGCAGCCGGGCAGGGGGGTACGAGCAGTACTTC
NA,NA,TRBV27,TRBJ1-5,CASSLVGRWGGGNQPQHF,TGTGCCAGCAGTTTGGTCGGGCGGTGGGGAGGAGGCAATCAGCCCCAGCATTTT
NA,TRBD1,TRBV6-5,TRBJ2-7,CASKGTGSSYEQYF,TGTGCCAGCAAGGGGACAGGAAGTTCCTACGAGCAGTACTTC
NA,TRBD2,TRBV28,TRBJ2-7,CASWSVTSASYEQYF,TGTGCCAGCTGGTCCGTGACTAGCGCCTCCTACGAGCAGTACTTC
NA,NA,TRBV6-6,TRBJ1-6,CASTRENSPLHF,TGTGCCAGCACCCGGGAAAATTCACCCCTCCACTTT
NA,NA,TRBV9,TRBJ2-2,CASSVSPGELFF,TGTGCCAGCAGCGTCAGCCCCGGGGAGCTGTTTTTT
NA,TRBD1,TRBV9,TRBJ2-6,CASSVPGQGSSSGANVLTF,TGTGCCAGCAGCGTGCCGGGACAGGGGTCATCCTCTGGGGCCAACGTCCTGACTTTC
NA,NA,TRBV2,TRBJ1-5,CASRRDGNQPQHF,TGTGCCAGCAGACGGGACGGGAATCAGCCCCAGCATTTT
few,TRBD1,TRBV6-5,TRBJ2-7,CASSSPGQGAYEQYF,TGTGCCAGCAGTTCCCCAGGACAGGGGGCCTACGAGCAGTACTTC
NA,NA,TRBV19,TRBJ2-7,CASSEGYEQYF,TGTGCCAGTAGTGAAGGATACGAGCAGTACTTC
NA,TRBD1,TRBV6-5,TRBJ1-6,CASSRDRGNNSPLHF,TGTGCCAGCAGCCGTGACAGGGGGAATAATTCACCCCTCCACTTT
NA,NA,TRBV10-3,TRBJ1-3,CAISQLGTGNTIYF,TGTGCCATCAGCCAGTTAGGGACGGGAAACACCATATATTTT
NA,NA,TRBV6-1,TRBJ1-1,CASSEARRGNPMNTEAFF,TGTGCCAGCAGTGAAGCGCGCAGGGGAAACCCCATGAACACTGAAGCTTTCTTT
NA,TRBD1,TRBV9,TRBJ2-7,CASSDQTGWGYEQYF,TGTGCCAGCAGCGACCAGACAGGGTGGGGGTACGAGCAGTACTTC